The 3 T cell receptor beta chains reported below all come from one sample, sequenced in a study of technical replicates of blood from four donors. Sequencing used immunoSEQ multiplex PCR; TCRdb keeps in-frame clones, though not all of them. The sample has around 74,000 clones, about 86% seen once. The material sequenced was PBMCs. These receptor sequences come from a human donor in good health. Some clones in this sample may be carry-over from other donors' samples.

The chain carries TRBV5-4 and TRBJ2-7; D perhaps matches TRBD2 (6 bases). Germline CDR1 and CDR2: SGHNT and YYREEE (reference sequence). The CDR3 runs 15 residues. The germline V and J ends were trimmed by 2 bases and 1 base, with 13 bases remaining between them. The CDR3 loop is CASSFGAGKSYEQYF. The CDR3, as DNA: TGTGCCAGCAGCTTTGGGGCGGGAAAATCCTACGAGCAGTACTTC.

The CDR3, as DNA: TGTGCCAGCCGACGGACAGAAGTGAACACTGAAGCTTTCTTT. It encodes CASRRTEVNTEAFF. The rearrangement links TRBV5-5 to TRBJ1-1, with D perhaps TRBD1 (6 bases). V was clipped by 7 bases and J by 0 bases, with 13 bases between them. Germline CDR1 reads SGHKS; CDR2 reads YYEKEE (reference sequence). The CDR3 has 14 amino acids. Looking up the rest from reference TRBV5-5 and TRBJ1-1 gives the full variable domain: DAGVTQSPTHLIKTRGQQVTLRCSPISGHKSVSWYQQVLGQGPQFIFQYYEKEERGRGNFPDRFSARQFPNYSSELNVNALLLGDSALYLCASRRTEVNTEAFFGQGTRLTVV.

The V and J genes are TRBV6-6 and TRBJ2-7; 11 nucleotides match TRBD2. V gave up 2 bases and J gave up 5 bases; unmatched junction bases: 5. Germline values: CDR1 MNHNY, CDR2 SVGAGI (reference sequence). The CDR3 runs 15 residues. As DNA, the CDR3 is TGTGCCAGCAGTTACGCACTAGCGGGAGTCCACGAGCAGTACTTC. It specifies CASSYALAGVHEQYF.